A single sample gave rise to the 26 T cell receptor beta chains below, sequenced in a study of cytomegalovirus exposure and HLA in healthy donors. Some clones are missing from TCRdb's copy, which holds only in-frame ones; the method was immunoSEQ multiplex PCR. The table records over 250,000 clones, roughly nine tenths of them present only once. The sequenced sample was PBMCs. These receptors were collected from a woman in her thirties in good health and CMV-seropositive.

V usage is TRBV14 and J usage is TRBJ2-3; D unresolved. Per the germline V gene, CDR1 is SGHDN and CDR2 is FVKESK. The length of the CDR3 is 12 residues. V lost 5 bases to trimming and J lost 6 bases, with 9 bases between them. The CDR3 nucleotides are TGTGCCAGCAGCGCATGGGTGGATACGCAGTATTTT. It translates to CASSAWVDTQYF.

This clone occurred once. The chain is built from TRBV9 and TRBJ2-1; the D gene is possibly TRBD2 (5 bases). CDR1 SGDLS and CDR2 YYNGEE come from the germline V gene. Trimming took off 1 base at V and 4 bases at J, with 12 bases between the two ends. This CDR3 comprises 15 residues. DNA of the CDR3: TGTGCCAGCAGCGTAACGGACTTGTTATACAATGAGCAGTTCTTC. Protein product: CASSVTDLLYNEQFF.

A note on this clone: Compared with germline, one end of the junction differs, possibly owing to a read error. The chain uses TRBV4-1 and TRBJ1-1; TRBD1 matches 10 bases. Germline V gene data show CDR1 as MGHRA and CDR2 as YSYEKL. CDR3 length equals 16 residues. The CDR3 DNA sequence: TGCGCCAGCAGCCTAAGACAGGGGGCACAGGTTAGGGAAGGTTTCTTT. Translation: CASSLRQGAQVREGFF.

The rearrangement links TRBV5-1 to TRBJ2-5; D is possibly TRBD1 (6 bases). This CDR3 contains 14 residues. V was trimmed by 1 base and J by 3 bases, leaving 10 bases between them. Germline lookup yields CDR1 SGHRS and CDR2 YFSETQ. CDR3 sequence reads: CASSLRGKEETQYF. The CDR3 DNA reads as TGCGCCAGCAGCTTGAGGGGGAAAGAAGAGACCCAGTACTTC.

This chain connects TRBV28 to TRBJ2-5; TRBD1 aligns across 7 bases. This CDR3 is built from 13 residues. Germline CDR1 and CDR2: MDHEN and SYDVKM. Trimming cost V 6 bases and J 5 bases; bases outside gene matches: 6. DNA for the CDR3: TGTGCCAGCAGATTAGACAGGGCCGAGACCCAGTACTTC. Its translation is CASRLDRAETQYF.

Concerning this clone: The same CDR3 is also encoded by other DNA sequences in this sample. V is TRBV7-6 and J is TRBJ1-1; no clear D gene. The CDR3 is made up of 13 amino acids. The V gene's germline CDR1 is SGHVS and CDR2 FNYEAQ. Trimming shortened V by 5 bases and J by 0 bases, and 7 bases separated the two germline ends. In DNA form, the CDR3 reads TGTGCCAGCAGCCCATCAATGAACACTGAAGCTTTCTTT. This sequence encodes CASSPSMNTEAFF.

The chain uses TRBV11-2 and TRBJ1-2, with D perhaps matching TRBD1 (5 bases). Germline V gene data show CDR1 as SGHAT and CDR2 as FQNNGV. The CDR3 has 15 residues. Trimming removed 6 bases from V and 7 bases from J, with 21 bases in between. CDR3 region: CASSRGRQGVPGYTF. CDR3 in DNA: TGTGCCAGCAGTCGAGGGAGGCAGGGTGTTCCTGGCTACACCTTC.

V gene TRBV5-4 combines with J gene TRBJ2-1, with D tentatively TRBD1 (5 bases). The germline V gene encodes CDR1 SGHNT and CDR2 YYREEE (reference sequence). Between the trimmed V and J ends, which lost 1 base and 4 bases, there was a span of 9 bases. This CDR3 contains 14 residues. The DNA for the CDR3 is TGTGCCAGCAGCTTGCGGTCAGGGTACAATGAGCAGTTCTTC. This translates into CASSLRSGYNEQFF.

The genes are TRBV7-3 and TRBJ2-7; maybe TRBD2 (6 bases). The germline V gene has CDR1 SGHTA and CDR2 FQGTGA. Trimming took 4 bases from V and 5 from J, leaving 15 bases between them. This CDR3 is built from 14 residues. This CDR3 reads CASSSAGWGNEQYF. The CDR3, as DNA: TGTGCCAGCAGCTCCGCGGGGTGGGGGAACGAGCAGTACTTC.

The chain is built from TRBV27 and TRBJ2-3; 11 nucleotides align to TRBD2. V gave up 5 bases and J gave up 4 bases; unmatched junction bases: 11. The CDR3 has 17 amino acids. Germline CDR1 MNHEY, CDR2 SMNVEV (reference sequence). CDR3 sequence reads: CASSVASLAGGPDTQYF. Written as DNA, the CDR3 is TGTGCCAGCAGTGTAGCAAGTCTAGCGGGAGGCCCAGATACGCAGTATTTT.

This chain connects TRBV6-6 to TRBJ2-5, with 8 bases lining up with TRBD2. The CDR3 spans 15 residues. Germline loops: CDR1 MNHNY, CDR2 SVGAGI (reference sequence). With 0 bases clipped from V and 5 bases from J, the junction kept 5 bases outside the gene matches. The CDR3 region has the DNA TGTGCCAGCAGTTACTCAAGCGGGAGAGCCGAGACCCAGTACTTC. It translates to CASSYSSGRAETQYF.

This clone has a handful of counts. V usage is TRBV2 and J usage is TRBJ2-7; TRBD2 is a possible D gene (6 bases). CDR3 length: 15 residues. Germline V lookup: CDR1 SNHLY, CDR2 FYNNEI. The V end was cut by 2 bases, the J end by 3 bases, with 14 bases between. CDR3 DNA: TGTGCCAGCAGTGAAAAGTTTCGGGGGAACTACGAGCAGTACTTC. This codes for CASSEKFRGNYEQYF.

The genes are TRBV2 and TRBJ2-1; the match to TRBD2 covers 7 bases. Trimming at V came to 6 bases and at J to 7 bases, leaving 15 bases not matched to a gene. The CDR3 contains 16 residues. Germline lookup yields CDR1 SNHLY and CDR2 FYNNEI. This CDR3 reads CASSLTSATTRNEQFF. CDR3 nucleotide sequence: TGTGCCAGCAGCCTTACTAGCGCCACAACGAGGAATGAGCAGTTCTTC.

The chain recombines TRBV7-9 with TRBJ1-5; D gene uncertain. CDR1 SEHNR and CDR2 FQNEAQ come from the germline V gene (reference sequence). Trimming took off 2 bases at V and 7 bases at J, with 6 bases between the two ends. The CDR3 extends over 12 amino acids. CDR3 protein: CASSLFGQPQHF. The CDR3 DNA follows: TGTGCCAGCAGCTTATTTGGCCAGCCCCAGCATTTT.

The table lists this clone with a count of one. The V gene is TRBV25-1, the J gene TRBJ2-2; D remains unclear. This CDR3 has 13 amino acids. V lost 4 bases and J lost 5, with 8 bases in between. Looked up from germline, CDR1 is MGHDK and CDR2 is SYGVNS. The CDR3 loop reads CASSGIWTGELFF. As DNA, the CDR3 is TGTGCCAGCAGTGGGATTTGGACCGGGGAGCTGTTTTTT. Filled out from reference TRBV25-1 and TRBJ2-2, the complete variable domain reads EADIYQTPRYLVIGTGKKITLECSQTMGHDKMYWYQQDPGMELHLIHYSYGVNSTEKGDLSSESTVSRIRTEHFPLTLESARPSHTSQYLCASSGIWTGELFFGEGSRLTVL.

In nucleotides, the CDR3 is TGTGCCAGCAGCTTAGGACAGCATAGCAATCAGCCCCAGCATTTT. Translated, it gives CASSLGQHSNQPQHF. This rearrangement joins TRBV7-2 to TRBJ1-5, with D possibly being TRBD1 (5 bases). The ends were cut back, 1 base at V and 0 bases at J, with 7 bases in the middle. Germline loops: CDR1 SGHTA, CDR2 FQGNSA. CDR3 length: 15 amino acids.

The chain carries TRBV27 and TRBJ2-7; the D is unclear. Germline CDR1 reads MNHEY; CDR2 reads SMNVEV (reference sequence). V was cut by 2 bases and J by 3 bases, with 8 bases left in between. This CDR3 spans 13 amino acids. CDR3 nucleotide sequence: TGTGCCAGCAGTTTAAGTGGGCACTACGAGCAGTACTTC. Protein product: CASSLSGHYEQYF.

This chain joins TRBV27 and TRBJ1-4; TRBD1 aligns across 7 bases. Looked up from germline, CDR1 is MNHEY and CDR2 is SMNVEV (reference sequence). V dropped 5 bases and J dropped 7; count of bases not matched to a gene: 7. The CDR3 sequence is 14 residues long. The CDR3 DNA sequence: TGTGCCAGCAGTCAGGAGGGGGCGGGTGAAAAACTGTTTTTT. The encoded protein is CASSQEGAGEKLFF.

The chain joins TRBV28 to TRBJ2-7, with D possibly being TRBD1 (5 bases). Germline V CDR1 and CDR2: MDHEN, SYDVKM. The CDR3 loop spans 13 amino acids. Trimming took off 2 bases at V and 6 bases at J, with 11 bases between the two ends. The CDR3 here is CASSLAGLGEQYF. In nucleotides, the CDR3 is TGTGCCAGCAGTTTAGCAGGGCTCGGCGAGCAGTACTTC.

Details on this clone: The same CDR3 arises from other DNA sequences in this sample as well. The chain carries TRBV28 and TRBJ2-7, with D uncertain. Germline CDR1 is MDHEN and CDR2 is SYDVKM. Trimming shortened V by 1 base and J by 0 bases, and 4 bases separated the two germline ends. This CDR3 spans 13 amino acids. The CDR3 DNA reads TGTGCCAGCAGTTTATTGAGCTCCTACGAGCAGTACTTC. Its protein product is CASSLLSSYEQYF.

CDR3 DNA sequence: TGCGCCAGCAGACGGAGGGCCCAGGAGGCCTGGGGCTACACCTTC. This gives the protein CASRRRAQEAWGYTF. The J gene is TRBJ1-2, the V gene TRBV5-1; D call uncertain. The CDR3 spans 15 residues. Looked up from germline, CDR1 is SGHRS and CDR2 is YFSETQ. V was clipped by 5 bases and J by 8 bases, with 22 bases between them.

The gene calls are TRBV5-1 and TRBJ1-3, with a possible D match to TRBD1 (6 bases). This CDR3 is built from 15 residues. V was shortened by 1 base and J by 4 bases, with 12 bases between the two germline ends. CDR1 is SGHRS and CDR2 is YFSETQ in the germline V gene. The CDR3 sequence: CASSLLTGLGNTIYF. CDR3 nucleotides: TGCGCCAGCAGCTTGCTCACAGGGTTGGGAAACACCATATATTTT.

The V gene is TRBV28, the J gene TRBJ1-2; the match to TRBD1 covers 8 bases. This CDR3 comprises 15 residues. J lost 5 bases, V lost 8 bases, and 13 bases had no gene match. Germline values: CDR1 MDHEN, CDR2 SYDVKM. Here the CDR3 DNA reads TGTGCCAGCTCAACCAACAGGGGGAGGGGGTATGGCTACACCTTC. This codes for CASSTNRGRGYGYTF.

This clone was detected a few times. Other DNA sequences from this sample encode an identical CDR3 as well. V gene TRBV6-5 combines with J gene TRBJ2-7; D uncertain. Germline CDR1 reads MNHEY; CDR2 reads SVGAGI. The CDR3 sequence is 12 residues long. The V and J ends lost 4 bases and 2 bases respectively, with 6 bases between them. This CDR3 reads CASSSGAYEQYF. The CDR3 bases are TGTGCCAGCAGTTCTGGGGCCTACGAGCAGTACTTC.

The J gene is TRBJ1-1, the V gene TRBV7-2, with D hard to call. Per the germline V gene, CDR1 is SGHTA and CDR2 is FQGNSA. V was pared by 3 bases and J by 1 base, with 9 bases between. This CDR3 is built from 14 residues. This CDR3 reads CASSFTRQNTEAFF. The CDR3 DNA follows: TGTGCCAGCAGCTTTACCCGACAGAACACTGAAGCTTTCTTT.

This chain uses TRBV27 with TRBJ2-7; D perhaps matches TRBD1 (5 bases). Trimming removed 5 bases at V and 0 bases at J, with 11 bases between. The germline gives CDR1 MNHEY, CDR2 SMNVEV (reference sequence). The CDR3 has 14 residues. The DNA of the CDR3 is TGTGCCAGCAGTACCTCAGGGTACTCCTACGAGCAGTACTTC. Encoded protein: CASSTSGYSYEQYF.